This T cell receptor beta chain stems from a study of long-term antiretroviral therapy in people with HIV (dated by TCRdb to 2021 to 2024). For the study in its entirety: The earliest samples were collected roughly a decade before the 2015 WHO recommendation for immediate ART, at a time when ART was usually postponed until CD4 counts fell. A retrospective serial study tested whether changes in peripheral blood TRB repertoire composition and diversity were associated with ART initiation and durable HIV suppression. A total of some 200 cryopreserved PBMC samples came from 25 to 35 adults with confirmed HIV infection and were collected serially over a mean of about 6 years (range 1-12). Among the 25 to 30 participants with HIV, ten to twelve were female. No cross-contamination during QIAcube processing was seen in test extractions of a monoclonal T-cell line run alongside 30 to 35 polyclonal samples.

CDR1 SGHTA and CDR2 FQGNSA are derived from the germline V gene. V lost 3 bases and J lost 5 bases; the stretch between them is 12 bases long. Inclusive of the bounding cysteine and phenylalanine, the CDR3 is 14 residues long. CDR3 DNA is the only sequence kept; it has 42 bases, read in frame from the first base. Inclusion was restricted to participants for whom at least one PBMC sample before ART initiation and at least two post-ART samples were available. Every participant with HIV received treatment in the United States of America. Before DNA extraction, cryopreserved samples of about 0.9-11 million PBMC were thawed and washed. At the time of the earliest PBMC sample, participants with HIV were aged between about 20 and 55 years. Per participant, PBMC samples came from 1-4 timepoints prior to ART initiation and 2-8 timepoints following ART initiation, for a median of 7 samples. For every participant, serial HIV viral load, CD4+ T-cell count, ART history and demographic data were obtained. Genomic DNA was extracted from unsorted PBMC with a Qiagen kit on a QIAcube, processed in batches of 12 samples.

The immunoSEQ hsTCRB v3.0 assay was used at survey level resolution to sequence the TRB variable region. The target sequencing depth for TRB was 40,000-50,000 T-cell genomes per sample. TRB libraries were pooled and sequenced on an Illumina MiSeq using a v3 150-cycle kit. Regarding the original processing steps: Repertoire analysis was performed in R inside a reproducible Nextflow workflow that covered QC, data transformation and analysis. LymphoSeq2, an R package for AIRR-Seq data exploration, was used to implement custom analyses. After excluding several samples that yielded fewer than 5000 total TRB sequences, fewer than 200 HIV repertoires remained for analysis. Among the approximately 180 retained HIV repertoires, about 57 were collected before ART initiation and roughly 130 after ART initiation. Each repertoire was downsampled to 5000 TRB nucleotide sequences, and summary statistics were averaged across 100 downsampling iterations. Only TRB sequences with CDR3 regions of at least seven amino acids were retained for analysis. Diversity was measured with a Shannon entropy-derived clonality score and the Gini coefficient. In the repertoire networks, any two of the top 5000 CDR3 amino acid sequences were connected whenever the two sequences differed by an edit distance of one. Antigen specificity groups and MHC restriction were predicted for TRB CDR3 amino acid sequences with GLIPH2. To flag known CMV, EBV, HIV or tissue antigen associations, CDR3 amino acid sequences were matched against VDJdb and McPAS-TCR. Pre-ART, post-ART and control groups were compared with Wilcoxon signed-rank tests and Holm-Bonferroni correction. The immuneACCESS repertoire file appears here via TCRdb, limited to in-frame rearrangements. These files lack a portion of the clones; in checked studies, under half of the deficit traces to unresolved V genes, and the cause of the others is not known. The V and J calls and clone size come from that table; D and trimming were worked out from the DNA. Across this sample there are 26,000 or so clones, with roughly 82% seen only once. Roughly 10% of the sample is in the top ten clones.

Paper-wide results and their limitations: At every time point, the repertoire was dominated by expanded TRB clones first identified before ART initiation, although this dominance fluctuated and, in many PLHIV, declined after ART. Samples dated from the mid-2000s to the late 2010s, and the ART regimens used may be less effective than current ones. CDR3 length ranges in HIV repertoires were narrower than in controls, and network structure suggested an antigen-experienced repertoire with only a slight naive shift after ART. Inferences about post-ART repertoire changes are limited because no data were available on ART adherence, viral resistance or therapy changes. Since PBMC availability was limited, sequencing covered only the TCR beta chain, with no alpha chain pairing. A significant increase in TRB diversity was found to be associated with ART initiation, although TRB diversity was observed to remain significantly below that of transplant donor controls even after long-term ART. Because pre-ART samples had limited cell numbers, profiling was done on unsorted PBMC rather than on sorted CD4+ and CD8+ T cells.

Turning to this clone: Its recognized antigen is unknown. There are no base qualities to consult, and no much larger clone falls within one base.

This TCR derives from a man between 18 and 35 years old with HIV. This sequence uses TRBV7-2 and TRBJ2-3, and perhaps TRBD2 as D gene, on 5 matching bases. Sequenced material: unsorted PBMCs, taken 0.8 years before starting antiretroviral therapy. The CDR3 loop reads CASSLARGRDTQYF. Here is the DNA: TGTGCCAGCAGCTTGGCGCGAGGGAGAGATACGCAGTATTTT. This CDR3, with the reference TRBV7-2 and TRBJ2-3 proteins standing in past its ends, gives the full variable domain GAGVSQSPSNKVTEKGKDVELRCDPISGHTALYWYRQSLGQGLEFLIYFQGNSAPDKSGLPSDRFSAERTGGSVSTLTIQRTQQEDSAVYLCASSLARGRDTQYFGPGTRLTVL.